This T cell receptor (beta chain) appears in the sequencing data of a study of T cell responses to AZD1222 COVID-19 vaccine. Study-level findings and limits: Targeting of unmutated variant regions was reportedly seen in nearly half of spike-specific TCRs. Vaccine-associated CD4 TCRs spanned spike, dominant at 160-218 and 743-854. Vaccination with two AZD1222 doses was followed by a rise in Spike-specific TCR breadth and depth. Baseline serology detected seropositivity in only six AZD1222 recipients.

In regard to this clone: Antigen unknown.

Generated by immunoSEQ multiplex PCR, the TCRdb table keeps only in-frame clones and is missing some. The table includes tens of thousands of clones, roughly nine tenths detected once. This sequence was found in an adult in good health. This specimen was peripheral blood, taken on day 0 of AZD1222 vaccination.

This CDR3 reads CASSQGGLAGEVREQYF. The CDR3 nucleotides read TGTGCCAGCAGCCAAGGAGGACTAGCGGGAGAAGTTCGCGAGCAGTACTTC. V is TRBV14 and J is TRBJ2-7; 13 bases match TRBD2. Germline V CDR1 and CDR2: SGHDN, FVKESK. This CDR3 contains 17 residues. The trim removed 1 base at V and 6 bases at J, leaving 9 bases unmatched. Filled out from reference TRBV14 and TRBJ2-7, the complete variable domain reads EAGVTQFPSHSVIEKGQTVTLRCDPISGHDNLYWYRRVMGKEIKFLLHFVKESKQDESGMPNNRFLAERTGGTYSTLKVQPAELEDSGVYFCASSQGGLAGEVREQYFGPGTRLTVT.